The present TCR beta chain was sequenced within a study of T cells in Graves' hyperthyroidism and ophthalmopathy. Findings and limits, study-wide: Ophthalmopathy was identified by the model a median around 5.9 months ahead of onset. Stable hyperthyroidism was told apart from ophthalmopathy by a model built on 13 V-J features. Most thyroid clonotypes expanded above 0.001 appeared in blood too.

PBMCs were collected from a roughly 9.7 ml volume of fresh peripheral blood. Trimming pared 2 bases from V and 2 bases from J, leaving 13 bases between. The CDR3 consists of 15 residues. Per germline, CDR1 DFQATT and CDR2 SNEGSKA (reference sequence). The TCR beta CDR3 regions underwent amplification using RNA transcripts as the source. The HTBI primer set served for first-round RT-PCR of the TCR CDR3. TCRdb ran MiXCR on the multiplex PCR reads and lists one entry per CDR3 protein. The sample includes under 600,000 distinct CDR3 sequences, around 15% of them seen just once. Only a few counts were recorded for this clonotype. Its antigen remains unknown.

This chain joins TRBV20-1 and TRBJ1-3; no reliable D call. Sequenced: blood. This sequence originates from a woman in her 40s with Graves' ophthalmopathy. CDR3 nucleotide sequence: TGCAGTGCTAGATTGCCGGGTCGGACTGGAAACACCATATATTTT. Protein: CSARLPGRTGNTIYF.